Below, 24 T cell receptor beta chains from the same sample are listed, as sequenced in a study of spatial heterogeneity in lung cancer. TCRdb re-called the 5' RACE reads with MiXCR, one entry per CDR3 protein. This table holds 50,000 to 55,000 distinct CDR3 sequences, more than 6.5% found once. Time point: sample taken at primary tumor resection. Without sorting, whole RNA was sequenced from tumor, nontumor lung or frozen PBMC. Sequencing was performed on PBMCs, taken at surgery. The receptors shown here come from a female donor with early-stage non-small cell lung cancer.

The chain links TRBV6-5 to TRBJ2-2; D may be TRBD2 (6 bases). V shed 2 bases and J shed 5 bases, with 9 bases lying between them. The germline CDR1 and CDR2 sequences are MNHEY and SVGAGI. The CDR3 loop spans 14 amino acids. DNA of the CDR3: TGTGCCAGCAGTTACGGGGCGGGGACCGGGGAGCTGTTTTTT. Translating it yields CASSYGAGTGELFF.

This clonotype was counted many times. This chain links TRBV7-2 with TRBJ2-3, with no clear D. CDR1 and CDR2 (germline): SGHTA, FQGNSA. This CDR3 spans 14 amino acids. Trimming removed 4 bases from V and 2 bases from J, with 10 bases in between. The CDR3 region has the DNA TGTGCCAGCAGCTCTGGGGTGACCACAGATACGCAGTATTTT. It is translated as CASSSGVTTDTQYF.

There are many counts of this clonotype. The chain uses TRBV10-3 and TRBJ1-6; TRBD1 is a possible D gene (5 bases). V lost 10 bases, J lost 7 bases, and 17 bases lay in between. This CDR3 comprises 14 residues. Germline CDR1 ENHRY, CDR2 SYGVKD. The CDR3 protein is CATEQGAYNSPLHF. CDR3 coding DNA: TGTGCCACCGAGCAAGGGGCATACAATTCACCCCTCCACTTT.

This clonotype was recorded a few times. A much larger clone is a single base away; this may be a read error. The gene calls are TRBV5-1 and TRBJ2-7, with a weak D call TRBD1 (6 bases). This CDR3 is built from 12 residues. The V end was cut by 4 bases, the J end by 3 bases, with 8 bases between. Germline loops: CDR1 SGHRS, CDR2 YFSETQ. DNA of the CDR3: TGCGCCAGCAGCCGGGACAACTACGAGCAGTACTTC. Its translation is CASSRDNYEQYF.

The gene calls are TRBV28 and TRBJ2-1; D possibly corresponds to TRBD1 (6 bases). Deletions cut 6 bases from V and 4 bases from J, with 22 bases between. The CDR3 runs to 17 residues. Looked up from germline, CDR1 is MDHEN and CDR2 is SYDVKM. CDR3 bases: TGTGCCAGCAGCCCCAAGAGCTGGGGGCTAACTTACAATGAGCAGTTCTTC. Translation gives CASSPKSWGLTYNEQFF.

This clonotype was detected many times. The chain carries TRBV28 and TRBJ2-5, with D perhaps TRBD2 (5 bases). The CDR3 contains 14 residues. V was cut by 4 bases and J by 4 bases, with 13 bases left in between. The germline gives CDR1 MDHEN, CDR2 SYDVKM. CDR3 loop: CASSSRSGRETQYF. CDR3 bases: TGTGCCAGCAGTTCCAGGTCGGGGAGAGAGACCCAGTACTTC.

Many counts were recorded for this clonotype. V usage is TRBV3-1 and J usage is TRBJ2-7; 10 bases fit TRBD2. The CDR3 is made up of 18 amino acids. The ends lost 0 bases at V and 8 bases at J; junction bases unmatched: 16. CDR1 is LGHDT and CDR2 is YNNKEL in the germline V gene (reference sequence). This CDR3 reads CASSQDTSGAPPYEKQYF. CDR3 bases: TGTGCCAGCAGCCAAGATACTAGCGGGGCCCCCCCCTACGAGAAGCAGTACTTC.

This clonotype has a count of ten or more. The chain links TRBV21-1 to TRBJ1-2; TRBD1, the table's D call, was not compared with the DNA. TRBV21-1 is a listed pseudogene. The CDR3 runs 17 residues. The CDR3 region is CASSKPPSNRFNYGYTF. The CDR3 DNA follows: TGTGCCAGCAGCAAACCCCCCTCGAATCGATTTAACTATGGCTACACCTTC.

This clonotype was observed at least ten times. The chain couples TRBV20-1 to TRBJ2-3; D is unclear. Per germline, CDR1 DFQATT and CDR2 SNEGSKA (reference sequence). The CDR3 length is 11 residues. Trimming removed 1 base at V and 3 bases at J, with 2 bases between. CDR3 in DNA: TGCAGTGCTAGAGGAACAGATACGCAGTATTTT. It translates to CSARGTDTQYF.

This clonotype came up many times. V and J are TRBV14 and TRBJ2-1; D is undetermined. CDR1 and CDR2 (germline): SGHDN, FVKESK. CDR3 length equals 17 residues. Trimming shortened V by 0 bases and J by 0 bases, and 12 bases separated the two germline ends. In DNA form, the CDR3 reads TGTGCCAGCAGCCAAGATCAGGTATGGAGCTCCTACAATGAGCAGTTCTTC. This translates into CASSQDQVWSSYNEQFF.

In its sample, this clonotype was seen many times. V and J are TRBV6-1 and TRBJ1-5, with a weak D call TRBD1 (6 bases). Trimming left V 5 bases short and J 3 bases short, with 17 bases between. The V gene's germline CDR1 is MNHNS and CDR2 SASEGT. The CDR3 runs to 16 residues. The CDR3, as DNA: TGTGCCAGCAGTCTCAAACTGAGGGGGGACAATCAGCCCCAGCATTTT. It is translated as CASSLKLRGDNQPQHF.

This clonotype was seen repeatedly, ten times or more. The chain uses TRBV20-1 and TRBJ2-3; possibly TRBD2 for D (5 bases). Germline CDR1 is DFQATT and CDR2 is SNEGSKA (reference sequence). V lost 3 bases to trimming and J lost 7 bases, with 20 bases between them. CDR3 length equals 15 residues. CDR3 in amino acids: CSARAPVSTGNTQYF. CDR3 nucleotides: TGCAGTGCTAGGGCCCCCGTCTCGACGGGGAATACGCAGTATTTT.

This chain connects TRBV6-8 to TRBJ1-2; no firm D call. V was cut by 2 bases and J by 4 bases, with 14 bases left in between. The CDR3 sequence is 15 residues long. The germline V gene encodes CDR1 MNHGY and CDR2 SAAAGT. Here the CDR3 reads CASSYSGGRSYGYTF. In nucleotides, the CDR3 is TGTGCCAGCAGTTACAGCGGTGGCCGGAGCTATGGCTACACCTTC.

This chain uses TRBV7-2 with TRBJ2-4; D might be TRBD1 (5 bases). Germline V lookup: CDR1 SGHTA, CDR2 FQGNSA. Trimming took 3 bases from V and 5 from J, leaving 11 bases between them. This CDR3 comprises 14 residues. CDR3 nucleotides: TGTGCCAGCAGCTTTCCAGGGTTTGAAAACATTCAGTACTTC. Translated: CASSFPGFENIQYF.

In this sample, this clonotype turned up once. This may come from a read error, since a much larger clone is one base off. DNA of the CDR3: TGTGCGAACTCCCCCTACGAGCAGTACTTC. It is translated as CANSPYEQYF. The rearrangement uses TRBV2 and TRBJ2-7; D is undetermined. The CDR3 is 10 residues long. Germline-derived CDR1 and CDR2 are SNHLY and FYNNEI.

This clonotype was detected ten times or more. The CDR3 DNA is TGTGCCAGCAGCTTAGTACTCGGGGAGCTGTTTTTT. Residues: CASSLVLGELFF. This sequence joins TRBV11-3 and TRBJ2-2; D ambiguous. The CDR3 totals 12 residues. Trimming left V 1 base short and J 7 bases short, with 4 bases between. CDR1 SGHNT and CDR2 YENEEA come from the germline V gene. Full variable domain (remainder filled in from reference TRBV11-3 and TRBJ2-2): EAGVVQSPRYKIIEKKQPVAFWCNPISGHNTLYWYLQNLGQGPELLIRYENEEAVDDSQLPKDRFSAERLKGVDSTLKIQPAELGDSAVYLCASSLVLGELFFGEGSRLTVL.

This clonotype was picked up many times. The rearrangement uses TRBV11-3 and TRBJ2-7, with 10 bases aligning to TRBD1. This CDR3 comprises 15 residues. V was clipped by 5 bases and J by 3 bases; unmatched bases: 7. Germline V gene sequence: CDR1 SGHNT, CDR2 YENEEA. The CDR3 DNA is TGTGCCAGCAGCCGAAGGGGACAGGGGAACTACGAGCAGTACTTC. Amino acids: CASSRRGQGNYEQYF.

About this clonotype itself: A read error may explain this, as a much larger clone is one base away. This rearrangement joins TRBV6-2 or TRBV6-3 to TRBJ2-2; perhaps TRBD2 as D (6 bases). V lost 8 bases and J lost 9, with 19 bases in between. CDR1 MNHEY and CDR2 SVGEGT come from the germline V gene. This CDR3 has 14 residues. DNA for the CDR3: TGTGCCAGCCGAGGGACTCTTCCAATCAGGGAGCTGTTTTTT. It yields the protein CASRGTLPIRELFF.

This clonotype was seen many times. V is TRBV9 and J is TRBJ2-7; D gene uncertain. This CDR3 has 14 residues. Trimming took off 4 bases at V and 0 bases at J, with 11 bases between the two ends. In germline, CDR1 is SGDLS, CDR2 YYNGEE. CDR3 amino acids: CASSPGRTSYEQYF. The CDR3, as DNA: TGTGCCAGCAGCCCAGGACGCACCTCCTACGAGCAGTACTTC.

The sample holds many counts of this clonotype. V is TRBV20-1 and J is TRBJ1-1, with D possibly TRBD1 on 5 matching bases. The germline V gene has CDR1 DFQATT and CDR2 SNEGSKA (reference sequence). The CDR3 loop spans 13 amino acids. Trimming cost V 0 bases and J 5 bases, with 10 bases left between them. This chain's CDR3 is CSARDLAGTEAFF. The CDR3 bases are TGCAGTGCTAGAGATTTAGCAGGGACTGAAGCTTTCTTT.

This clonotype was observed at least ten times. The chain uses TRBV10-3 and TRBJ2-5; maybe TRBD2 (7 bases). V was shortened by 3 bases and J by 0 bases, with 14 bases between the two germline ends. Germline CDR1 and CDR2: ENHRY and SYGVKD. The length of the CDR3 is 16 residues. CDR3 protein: CAISDLRGANQETQYF. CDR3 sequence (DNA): TGTGCCATCAGTGATCTACGGGGGGCAAACCAAGAGACCCAGTACTTC.

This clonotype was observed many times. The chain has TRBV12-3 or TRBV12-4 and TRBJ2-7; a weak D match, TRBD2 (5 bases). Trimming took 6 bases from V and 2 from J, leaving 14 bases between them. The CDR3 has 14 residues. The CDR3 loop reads CASRPTGSAYEQYF. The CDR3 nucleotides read TGTGCCAGCAGACCGACGGGGTCCGCCTACGAGCAGTACTTC.

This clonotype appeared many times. The CDR3 sequence is CASSHSYGYTF. The CDR3 coding sequence is TGTGCCAGCAGCCATAGCTATGGCTACACCTTC. The chain links TRBV3-1 to TRBJ1-2, with D uncertain. The V and J ends lost 3 bases and 4 bases respectively, with 3 bases between them. This CDR3 has 11 residues. Germline V gene sequence: CDR1 LGHDT, CDR2 YNNKEL (reference sequence).

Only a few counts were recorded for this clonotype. CDR3 region: CASSQDRSRGAFF. CDR3 nucleotides: TGTGCCAGCAGCCAAGACAGGTCCCGAGGGGCTTTCTTT. The gene calls are TRBV3-1 and TRBJ1-1; D gene ambiguous. CDR3 length: 13 amino acids. Per germline, CDR1 LGHDT and CDR2 YNNKEL (reference sequence). V lost 0 bases and J lost 11, with 13 bases in between.